This TCR beta chain was documented in a study of blood T cell repertoires in COVID-19. CDR3 length: 17 residues. V lost 3 bases and J lost 10; bases outside the gene matches: 18. Germline V lookup: CDR1 GTSNPN, CDR2 SVGIG (reference sequence). Libraries were prepared by immunoSEQ multiplex PCR; TCRdb keeps only in-frame clonotypes and omits some of them. This table holds about 200,000 clones, around 89% found once. This chain connects TRBV30 to TRBJ1-6; 7 bases map to TRBD1. Sequencing was done on a sample of peripheral blood. The clonotype originates from a man between 40 and 49 years old with active or convalescent COVID-19. This chain's CDR3 is CAWRPPGTAGFQSPLHF. In DNA form, the CDR3 reads TGTGCCTGGAGACCACCGGGGACAGCAGGCTTTCAATCACCCCTCCACTTT.